These 13 T cell receptor beta chains came from one sample sequenced in a study of post-analysis software for immune sequencing data. Findings and caveats of the study: In patients, about five TRBV segments were more frequent than in controls, with TRBV5-6, TRBV5-1 and TRBV20-1 among them.

Antigens for these TCRs are unknown. Presence of unique molecular identifiers characterized the TCR beta cDNA libraries. TCRdb re-analysed the PCR reads in MiXCR, keeping a single row per CDR3 protein. The sample yields 750,000 to 950,000 distinct CDR3 sequences, just over 45% seen once. Sequenced input: blood. The receptors shown here come from a girl aged 5-17 years with multiple sclerosis.

This clonotype was counted between two and nine times. The V call is TRBV7-9, the J call TRBJ2-3; D ambiguous. The CDR3 runs to 14 residues. V gave up 7 bases and J gave up 0 bases, with 11 bases separating them. Per germline, CDR1 SEHNR and CDR2 FQNEAQ (reference sequence). CDR3 loop: CASNPTLSTDTQYF. Written as DNA, the CDR3 is TGTGCCAGCAACCCGACATTGAGCACAGATACGCAGTATTTT.

This clonotype occurred a few times. V is TRBV4-3 and J is TRBJ2-1, with a possible D match to TRBD2 (6 bases). The CDR3 extends over 15 amino acids. Germline-derived CDR1 and CDR2 are LGHNA and YSLEER. With 0 bases removed from V and 9 bases from J, the gap between germline ends came to 15 bases. This CDR3 is CASSQEGASAGEQFF. The CDR3 DNA is TGCGCCAGCAGCCAAGAAGGTGCTAGCGCCGGTGAGCAGTTCTTC.

The chain employs TRBV4-3 and TRBJ2-7; tentative D call: TRBD1 (6 bases). The CDR3 runs 18 residues. The V gene lost 0 bases and the J gene lost 3 bases, with 21 bases spanning the gap. Germline V gives CDR1 LGHNA, CDR2 YSLEER. In DNA, the CDR3 is TGCGCCAGCAGCCAAGATTTTAGGGGGACCTCAGGGGTCTACGAGCAGTACTTC. It translates to CASSQDFRGTSGVYEQYF.

The rearrangement links TRBV12-3 or TRBV12-4 to TRBJ2-2, with D uncertain. This CDR3 comprises 16 residues. V was trimmed by 3 bases and J by 2 bases, leaving 13 bases between them. Here the CDR3 reads CASSFIGLPNTGELFF. DNA for the CDR3: TGTGCCAGCAGTTTTATCGGGTTACCTAACACCGGGGAGCTGTTTTTT.

The chain combines TRBV4-2 with TRBJ2-5; 8 bases are shared with TRBD2. The DNA end is more similar to TRBJ2-7, so the J call may be wrong. The CDR3 extends over 17 amino acids. The germline V gene has CDR1 LGHNA and CDR2 YNFKEQ. The CDR3 DNA sequence: TGTGCCAGCAGCCAATCGAAGGGGACTAGGGCATTCGACGAGCAGTACTTC. Translating gives CASSQSKGTRAFDEQYF.

The chain recombines TRBV11-2 with TRBJ2-5; 7 positions match TRBD1. The CDR3 spans 13 residues. Looked up from germline, CDR1 is SGHAT and CDR2 is FQNNGV. V shed 11 bases and J 2 bases; nucleotides not matched to a gene: 8. The CDR3 DNA reads as TGTGCCCCCACCGACAGGGCTCAAGAGACCCAGTACTTC. Protein sequence: CAPTDRAQETQYF.

Note on this clonotype: One end of the junction is discordant with germline, which a read error may explain. This chain connects TRBV27 to TRBJ1-6; 7 bases align to TRBD1. This CDR3 is 16 amino acids long. In germline, CDR1 is MNHEY, CDR2 SMNVEV (reference sequence). CDR3 loop: CASSLPPAGGNSPPHF. As DNA, the CDR3 is TGTGCCAGCAGTTTACCACCGGCAGGGGGGAATTCACCCCCCCACTTT.

As regards this clonotype: At one end, the junction sequence differs from germline, possibly due to a read error. The rearrangement joins TRBV7-7 to TRBJ2-1; TRBD2 matches at 10 bases. Germline CDR1 is SSHAT and CDR2 is FNYEAQ (reference sequence). The CDR3 contains 17 residues. DNA for the CDR3: TGTGCTAGCAGCTTAGGACTAGCGGCACACGGCGACAATGAGCAGTTCTTC. Its protein is CASSLGLAAHGDNEQFF. Full variable domain (missing parts from reference TRBV7-7 and TRBJ2-1): GAGVSQSPRYKVTKRGQDVTLRCDPISSHATLYWYQQALGQGPEFLTYFNYEAQPDKSGLPSDRFSAERPEGSISTLTIQRTEQRDSAMYRCASSLGLAAHGDNEQFFGPGTRLTVL.

This chain joins TRBV9 and TRBJ2-5; unclear D gene. The germline gives CDR1 SGDLS, CDR2 YYNGEE. Trimming pared 1 base from V and 0 bases from J, leaving 7 bases between. CDR3 length: 14 residues. The CDR3 is CASSVSTDQETQYF. CDR3 sequence (DNA): TGTGCCAGCAGCGTATCAACAGACCAAGAGACCCAGTACTTC. Looking up the rest from reference TRBV9 and TRBJ2-5 gives the full variable domain: DSGVTQTPKHLITATGQRVTLRCSPRSGDLSVYWYQQSLDQGLQFLIQYYNGEERAKGNILERFSAQQFPDLHSELNLSSLELGDSALYFCASSVSTDQETQYFGPGTRLLVL.

The chain uses TRBV9 and TRBJ2-5; D is ambiguous. The CDR3 runs to 13 residues. V was trimmed by 3 bases and J by 5 bases, leaving 11 bases between them. Per the germline V gene, CDR1 is SGDLS and CDR2 is YYNGEE. The CDR3 spells CASSAFSEETQYF. CDR3 nucleotide sequence: TGTGCCAGCAGCGCGTTTTCAGAGGAGACCCAGTACTTC.

J is TRBJ2-3 and V is TRBV20-1; D unclear. This CDR3 comprises 16 residues. In germline, CDR1 is DFQATT, CDR2 SNEGSKA (reference sequence). Trimming pared 2 bases from V and 0 bases from J, leaving 15 bases between. The CDR3 nucleotides read TGCAGTGCTAGAAGGGCCTCCTCTTTTAGCACAGATACGCAGTATTTT. It is translated as CSARRASSFSTDTQYF.

The V gene is TRBV6-5, the J gene TRBJ2-3, with 7 bases that match TRBD2. Germline values: CDR1 MNHEY, CDR2 SVGAGI. This CDR3 is 14 amino acids long. The ends lost 6 bases at V and 4 bases at J; junction bases unmatched: 7. The CDR3 DNA reads as TGTGCCAGCAGAATCAGGGCGGGGGCAGATACGCAGTATTTT. It translates to CASRIRAGADTQYF.

The chain couples TRBV20-1 to TRBJ2-5; 9 bases fit TRBD2. The junction had 5 bases not matched to a gene; V was cut back by 2 bases and J by 4 bases. Looked up from germline, CDR1 is DFQATT and CDR2 is SNEGSKA (reference sequence). CDR3 length equals 14 residues. CDR3 protein: CSARNSGRGETQYF. DNA for the CDR3: TGCAGTGCTAGAAATAGCGGGAGAGGAGAGACCCAGTACTTC.